The T cell receptor (beta chain) under discussion was sequenced for a study of technical replicates of blood from a few donors. The assay was immunoSEQ multiplex PCR, and TCRdb's table has in-frame clones only and misses some. The sample lists about 80,000 clones, more than 95% occurring once. V shed 0 bases and J shed 9 bases, with 9 bases lying between them. CDR3 length: 14 residues. Germline V CDR1 and CDR2: MNHNS, SASEGT. The chain uses TRBV6-1 and TRBJ1-6; D ambiguous. The TCR originated in a human donor in good health. The source material was T cells isolated from PBMCs. CDR3 sequence (DNA): TGTGCCAGCAGTGAAGCTTATTACATTTCACCCCTCCACTTT. Translation: CASSEAYYISPLHF.